One and the same sample provided the 9 T cell receptor beta chains below, sequenced in a study of blood T cells in healthy people across ages. Next came a second PCR, run for about 6 to 12 cycles, which used a sample-barcoded 5' primer along with a J-beta primer mix. Each CDR3 protein gets one entry after TCRdb re-called the 5' RACE reads with MiXCR. There are 800,000 or so distinct CDR3 sequences in the sample; 20% to 25% occur only once, and more than 3% lies in the top ten. The data also belong to a second study, concerning T cells of mothers and their children.

Input material: blood. These receptors came from a boy younger than 18 in good health.

J is TRBJ2-6 and V is TRBV12-3 or TRBV12-4, with 8 bases aligning to TRBD1. The CDR3 runs to 15 residues. After removal of 6 bases from V and 2 bases from J, the junction contained 3 bases not matched to a gene. The CDR3 sequence: CASRSGQAGANVLTF. CDR3 sequence (DNA): TGTGCCAGCAGGTCGGGACAGGCTGGGGCCAACGTCCTGACTTTC.

There are a few counts of this clonotype. In DNA, the CDR3 is TGTGCCAGCAGTTCCCCCATTGTTCCGGAGGCTTACAATGAGCAGTTCTTC. Amino acids: CASSSPIVPEAYNEQFF. The V call is TRBV28, the J call TRBJ2-1; D may be TRBD2 (5 bases). Trimming removed 4 bases at V and 4 bases at J, with 20 bases between. CDR3 length: 17 amino acids. The germline V gene has CDR1 MDHEN and CDR2 SYDVKM. The whole variable domain, remainder taken from reference TRBV28 and TRBJ2-1, is DVKVTQSSRYLVKRTGEKVFLECVQDMDHENMFWYRQDPGLGLRLIYFSYDVKMKEKGDIPEGYSVSREKKERFSLILESASTNQTSMYLCASSSPIVPEAYNEQFFGPGTRLTVL.

The gene calls are TRBV18 and TRBJ2-4; 12 nucleotides line up with TRBD1. The CDR3 totals 20 residues. The germline gives CDR1 KGHSH, CDR2 LQKENI. The V gene end was trimmed by 4 bases and the J gene end by 1 base; junction bases not matched to a gene: 14. The CDR3 DNA reads TGTGCCAGCTCACTCCCTTCCGGGACAGGGGGCGGTTTGGCCAAAAACATTCAGTACTTC. This translates into CASSLPSGTGGGLAKNIQYF.

This clonotype has just a few counts. The rearrangement joins TRBV25-1 to TRBJ2-3; 12 bases map to TRBD2. The germline gives CDR1 MGHDK, CDR2 SYGVNS. Losses at the gene ends were 1 base for V and 1 base for J; bases not matched to a gene: 12. The CDR3 is made up of 20 amino acids. CDR3 nucleotide sequence: TGTGCCAGCAGTGAATCCCCCCCGGGGACTAGCGGGCTCGGCACAGATACGCAGTATTTT. It yields the protein CASSESPPGTSGLGTDTQYF.

This rearrangement joins TRBV10-3 to TRBJ2-7; D is tentatively TRBD1 or TRBD2 (6 bases each). The V and J ends lost 6 bases and 2 bases respectively, with 17 bases between them. CDR1 ENHRY and CDR2 SYGVKD come from the germline V gene. The CDR3 extends over 15 amino acids. The CDR3 sequence is CAIRKTGATAYEQYF. The CDR3 DNA reads TGTGCCATCAGAAAGACGGGGGCTACAGCCTACGAGCAGTACTTC.

This clonotype was detected ten times or more. The chain combines TRBV28 with TRBJ2-7, with 8 bases aligning to TRBD1. The CDR3 runs 13 residues. The ends lost 8 bases at V and 1 base at J; junction bases unmatched: 4. Germline V gene data show CDR1 as MDHEN and CDR2 as SYDVKM. The CDR3 reads CASSDRVSYEQYF. The CDR3 DNA reads as TGTGCCAGCTCGGACAGGGTGTCCTACGAGCAGTACTTC.

The sample holds a few counts of this clonotype. A much larger clone sits a single nucleotide away, making a read error possible. This sequence joins TRBV7-9 and TRBJ2-5, with a tentative D call TRBD1 (6 bases). The J call may be wrong; the DNA end is better matched by TRBJ2-7. The germline gives CDR1 SEHNR, CDR2 FQNEAQ (reference sequence). The CDR3 extends over 13 amino acids. The CDR3 DNA follows: TGTGCCAGCAGCGTACAGGGCTCCTACGAGCAGTACTTC. It specifies CASSVQGSYEQYF.

J is TRBJ1-1 and V is TRBV7-9, with TRBD1 matching 7 bases. Germline trimming cut 2 bases from V and 1 base from J; bases unmatched to any gene: 13. Germline V gene data show CDR1 as SEHNR and CDR2 as FQNEAQ (reference sequence). The CDR3 has 18 amino acids. CDR3 region: CASSLPQGSGAENTEAFF. The CDR3 bases are TGTGCCAGCAGCTTACCACAGGGGTCAGGGGCCGAGAACACTGAAGCTTTCTTT.

This clonotype was seen a few times. The chain joins TRBV4-3 to TRBJ2-3, with D hard to call. Germline assignment: CDR1 LGHNA and CDR2 YSLEER. Trimming took off 0 bases at V and 2 bases at J, with 9 bases between the two ends. This CDR3 contains 15 residues. CDR3 region: CASSQDRRVTDTQYF. CDR3 sequence (DNA): TGCGCCAGCAGCCAAGACCGACGGGTCACAGATACGCAGTATTTT.